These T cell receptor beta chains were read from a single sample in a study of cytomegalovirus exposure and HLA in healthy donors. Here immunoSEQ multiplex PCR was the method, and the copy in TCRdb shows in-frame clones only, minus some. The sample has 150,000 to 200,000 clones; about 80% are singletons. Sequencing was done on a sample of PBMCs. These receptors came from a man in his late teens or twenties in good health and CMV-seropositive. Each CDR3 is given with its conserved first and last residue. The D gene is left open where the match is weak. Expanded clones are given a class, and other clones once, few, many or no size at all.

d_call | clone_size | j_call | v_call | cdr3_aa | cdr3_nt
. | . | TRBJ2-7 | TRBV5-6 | CASSLIGSLEQYF | TGTGCCAGCAGCTTGATTGGCAGTCTCGAGCAGTACTTC
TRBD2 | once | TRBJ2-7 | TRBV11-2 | CASSRTSGKLSYEQYF | TGTGCCAGCAGCCGTACTAGCGGGAAACTCAGCTACGAGCAGTACTTC
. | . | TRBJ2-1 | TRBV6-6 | CASSPTLLSAYNEQFF | TGTGCCAGCAGTCCCACCCTTCTATCCGCCTACAATGAGCAGTTCTTC
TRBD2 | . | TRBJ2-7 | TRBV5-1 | CASSPISGRGYEQYF | TGCGCCAGCAGCCCAATTAGCGGGAGGGGATACGAGCAGTACTTC
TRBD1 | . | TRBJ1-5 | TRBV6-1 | CASRATGPNQPQHF | TGTGCCAGCAGAGCGACAGGGCCGAATCAGCCCCAGCATTTT
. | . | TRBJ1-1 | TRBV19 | CASSQTESTEAFF | TGTGCCAGTAGTCAAACGGAGTCAACTGAAGCTTTCTTT
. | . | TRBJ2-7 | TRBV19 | CATRDDRYEQYF | TGTGCCACCCGGGATGATCGCTACGAGCAGTACTTC
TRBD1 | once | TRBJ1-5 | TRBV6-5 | CASRETGGAGQPQHF | TGTGCCAGCAGAGAGACAGGGGGCGCTGGCCAGCCCCAGCATTTT
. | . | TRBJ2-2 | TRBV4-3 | CASRTRTGELFF | TGCGCCAGCAGGACTAGGACCGGGGAGCTGTTTTTT
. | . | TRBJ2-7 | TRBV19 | CASSVGLARYEQYF | TGTGCCAGTAGTGTGGGATTAGCGAGATACGAGCAGTACTTC
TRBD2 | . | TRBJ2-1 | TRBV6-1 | CASSAGLAGGRYNEQFF | TGTGCCAGCAGTGCGGGACTAGCGGGAGGGCGCTACAATGAGCAGTTCTTC
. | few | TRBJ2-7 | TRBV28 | CASSRDQGTYEQYF | TGTGCCAGCAGCAGGGACCAGGGGACCTACGAGCAGTACTTC
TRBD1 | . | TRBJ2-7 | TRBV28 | CASQDRDSYEQYF | TGTGCCAGCCAGGACAGGGACTCCTACGAGCAGTACTTC
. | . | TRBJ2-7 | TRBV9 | CASSGGTAYEQYF | TGTGCCAGCAGCGGCGGGACAGCCTACGAGCAGTACTTC
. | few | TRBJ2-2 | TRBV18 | CASSPIGNTGELFF | TGTGCCAGCTCACCAATCGGGAACACCGGGGAGCTGTTTTTT
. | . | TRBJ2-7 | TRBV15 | CATSRDYPGGQTPKYEQYF | TGTGCCACCAGCAGAGACTACCCGGGGGGACAAACTCCGAAATACGAGCAGTACTTC
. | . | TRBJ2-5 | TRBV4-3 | CASSQWTAGSETQYF | TGCGCCAGCAGCCAATGGACTGCCGGTTCCGAGACCCAGTACTTC
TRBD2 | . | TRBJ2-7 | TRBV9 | CASSVGGSGLSYEQYF | TGTGCCAGCAGCGTAGGGGGTAGCGGGCTCTCCTACGAGCAGTACTTC
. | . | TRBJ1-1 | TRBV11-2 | CASSQDWTVMNTEAFF | TGTGCCAGCAGCCAAGATTGGACAGTAATGAACACTGAAGCTTTCTTT
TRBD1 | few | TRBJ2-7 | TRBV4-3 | CASSLRDRASYEQYF | TGCGCCAGCAGCCTTAGGGACAGGGCATCCTACGAGCAGTACTTC
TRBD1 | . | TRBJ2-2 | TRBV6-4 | CASSDNGQDTGELFF | TGTGCCAGCAGTGACAATGGACAGGACACCGGGGAGCTGTTTTTT
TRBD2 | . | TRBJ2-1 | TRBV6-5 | CASSRSTSGYNEQFF | TGTGCCAGCAGCCGCAGTACTAGCGGATACAATGAGCAGTTCTTC
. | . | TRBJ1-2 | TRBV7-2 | CASSSRRGWDGYTF | TGTGCCAGCAGCTCCAGAAGGGGGTGGGATGGCTACACCTTC
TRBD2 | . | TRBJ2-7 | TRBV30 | CAWSTSGSYEQYF | TGTGCCTGGAGTACTAGCGGGAGCTACGAGCAGTACTTC